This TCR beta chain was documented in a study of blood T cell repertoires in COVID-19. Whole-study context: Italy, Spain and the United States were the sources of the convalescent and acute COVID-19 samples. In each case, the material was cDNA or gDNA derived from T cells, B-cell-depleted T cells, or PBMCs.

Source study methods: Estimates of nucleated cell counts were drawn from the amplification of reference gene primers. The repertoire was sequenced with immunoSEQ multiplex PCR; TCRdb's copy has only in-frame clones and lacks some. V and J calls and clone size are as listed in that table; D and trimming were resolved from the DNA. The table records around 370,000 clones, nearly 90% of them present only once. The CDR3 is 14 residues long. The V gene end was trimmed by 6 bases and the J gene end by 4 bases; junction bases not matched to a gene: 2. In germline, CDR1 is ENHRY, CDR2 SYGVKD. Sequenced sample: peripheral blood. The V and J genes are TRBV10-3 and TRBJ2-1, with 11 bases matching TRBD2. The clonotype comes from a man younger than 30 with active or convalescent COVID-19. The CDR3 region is CAIRTSGAYNEQFF. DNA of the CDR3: TGTGCCATCAGGACTAGCGGGGCGTACAATGAGCAGTTCTTC.